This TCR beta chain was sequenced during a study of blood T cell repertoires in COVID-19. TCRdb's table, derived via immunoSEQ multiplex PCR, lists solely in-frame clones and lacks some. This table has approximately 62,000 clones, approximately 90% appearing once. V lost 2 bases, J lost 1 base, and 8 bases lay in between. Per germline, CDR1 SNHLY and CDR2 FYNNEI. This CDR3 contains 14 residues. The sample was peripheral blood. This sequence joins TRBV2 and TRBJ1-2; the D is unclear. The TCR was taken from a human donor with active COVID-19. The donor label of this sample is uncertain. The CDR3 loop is CASSENSLNYGYTF. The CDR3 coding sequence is TGTGCCAGCAGTGAAAACAGCCTTAACTATGGCTACACCTTC.